The 27 T cell receptor beta chains below were found in one sample sequenced in a study of cytomegalovirus exposure and HLA in healthy donors. Libraries were prepared by immunoSEQ multiplex PCR; TCRdb keeps only in-frame clonotypes and omits some of them. The sample gives more than 85,000 clones, about 95% of which show up once; roughly 0.82% is in the top ten. Sequenced sample: PBMCs. Receptors originate from a woman younger than 35 in good health and CMV-seronegative.

Here the CDR3 DNA reads TGTGCCAGCAGCGTACGATCCGGACTAGCGGGAATCGAGCAGTTCTTC. It encodes CASSVRSGLAGIEQFF. The chain couples TRBV9 to TRBJ2-1; 12 bases match TRBD2. V shed 1 base and J 10 bases; nucleotides not matched to a gene: 9. Germline V gene sequence: CDR1 SGDLS, CDR2 YYNGEE. This CDR3 has 16 amino acids.

The rearrangement joins TRBV18 to TRBJ1-3; 7 nucleotides match TRBD1. The V and J ends lost 3 bases and 4 bases, in that order; junction bases with no gene match: 6. Per germline, CDR1 KGHSH and CDR2 LQKENI. The CDR3 runs 15 residues. In DNA form, the CDR3 reads TGTGCCAGCTCACCCTTCGACAGGGACGGAAACACCATATATTTT. This codes for CASSPFDRDGNTIYF.

The rearrangement links TRBV27 to TRBJ1-5; a possible D gene is TRBD1 (5 bases). V lost 8 bases and J 3 bases, leaving 11 bases between the germline ends. The CDR3 extends over 13 amino acids. The germline V gene encodes CDR1 MNHEY and CDR2 SMNVEV (reference sequence). In DNA form, the CDR3 reads TGTGCCAGCGGCTCAGGGTCCAATCAGCCCCAGCATTTT. The encoded protein is CASGSGSNQPQHF.

The chain is built from TRBV4-3 and TRBJ2-4; D perhaps matches TRBD2 (7 bases). Per the germline V gene, CDR1 is LGHNA and CDR2 is YSLEER. V was shortened by 1 base and J by 3 bases, with 16 bases between the two germline ends. CDR3 length: 17 residues. Written as DNA, the CDR3 is TGCGCCAGCAGCCAAGTCTTGGGCGGGGGCAACAAAAACATTCAGTACTTC. It is translated as CASSQVLGGGNKNIQYF.

The V call is TRBV27, the J call TRBJ2-1; weak D call: TRBD1 (5 bases). V lost 7 bases and J 6 bases, leaving 16 bases between the germline ends. CDR1 and CDR2 (germline): MNHEY, SMNVEV (reference sequence). The CDR3 runs to 14 residues. The CDR3 here is CASKGRLQGNEQFF. In DNA form, the CDR3 reads TGTGCCAGCAAGGGAAGATTGCAGGGCAATGAGCAGTTCTTC.

V and J are TRBV5-1 and TRBJ1-2; 7 bases are shared with TRBD1. CDR1 and CDR2 (germline): SGHRS, YFSETQ. With V trimmed by 5 bases and J by 4 bases, 8 bases remained unmatched. The CDR3 spans 14 residues. The CDR3 coding sequence is TGCGCCAGCAGGGAACCGGGACAGCTCTATGGCTACACCTTC. This encodes CASREPGQLYGYTF.

This chain uses TRBV12-5 with TRBJ1-1, with D hard to call. CDR3 length equals 14 residues. Trimming took off 1 base at V and 0 bases at J, with 6 bases between the two ends. Germline V gene data show CDR1 as LGHNT and CDR2 as FRNRAP. As DNA, the CDR3 is TGTGCTAGTGGTTTGGGAGTGATGAACACTGAAGCTTTCTTT. This translates into CASGLGVMNTEAFF.

The chain employs TRBV5-4 and TRBJ2-7; 12 bases are shared with TRBD2. V shed 5 bases and J 7 bases; nucleotides not matched to a gene: 10. In germline, CDR1 is SGHNT, CDR2 YYREEE (reference sequence). The CDR3 runs to 15 residues. The CDR3 DNA reads TGTGCCAGCAGGAAGCCGGGACTAGCGGGCAGGGAGCAGTACTTC. Its protein is CASRKPGLAGREQYF.

In regard to this clone: One end of the junction fails to match germline, which may point to a read error. The chain recombines TRBV18 with TRBJ2-5; perhaps TRBD1 as D (6 bases). The CDR3 has 15 residues. Per germline, CDR1 KGHSH and CDR2 LQKENI. The chain's CDR3 is CASSPPGHLSETQYF. CDR3 nucleotides: TGTGCCAGCTCCCCACCGGGACATCTGTCAGAGACCCAGTACTTC.

This CDR3 is CASSQDWGSFGTIDYEQYF. In DNA, the CDR3 is TGTGCCAGCAGCCAAGATTGGGGCTCCTTCGGAACAATAGACTACGAGCAGTACTTC. The J gene is TRBJ2-7, the V gene TRBV4-2, with D possibly TRBD1 on 5 matching bases. Germline CDR1 LGHNA, CDR2 YNFKEQ. Trimming shortened V by 0 bases and J by 3 bases, and 24 bases separated the two germline ends. The CDR3 runs to 19 residues.

The V call is TRBV28, the J call TRBJ1-2, with 8 bases identical to TRBD1. V was pared by 10 bases and J by 12 bases, with 19 bases of the junction left unmatched. The V gene's germline CDR1 is MDHEN and CDR2 SYDVKM. This CDR3 contains 14 residues. CDR3 amino acids: CATKTGGASLGNTF. The CDR3 DNA reads as TGTGCCACAAAAACAGGGGGGGCCTCCTTGGGTAACACCTTC.

This chain uses TRBV4-2 with TRBJ2-3; 10 nucleotides align to TRBD2. Germline-derived CDR1 and CDR2 are LGHNA and YNFKEQ. J was trimmed by 4 bases and V by 0 bases; bases with no gene match: 25. This CDR3 region has 23 residues. The CDR3 DNA sequence: TGTGCCAGCAGCCAAGATCATTTCGTGGGGACACTAGCCCTAGCGGGGGTGGCAGATACGCAGTATTTT. Amino acid sequence: CASSQDHFVGTLALAGVADTQYF.

This chain joins TRBV7-3 and TRBJ2-2; TRBD1 might be the D (6 bases). In germline, CDR1 is SGHTA, CDR2 FQGTGA. The CDR3 is 14 residues long. Deletions cut 3 bases from V and 6 bases from J, with 11 bases between. Here the CDR3 reads CASSFTGKAGELFF. The CDR3 bases are TGTGCCAGCAGCTTTACAGGGAAGGCCGGGGAGCTGTTTTTT.

The rearrangement links TRBV5-1 to TRBJ1-3; the D is unclear. Germline CDR1 is SGHRS and CDR2 is YFSETQ. V was trimmed by 4 bases and J by 0 bases, leaving 14 bases between them. The CDR3 consists of 16 residues. The CDR3 reads CASSPRTGYSGNTIYF. CDR3 in DNA: TGCGCCAGCAGCCCAAGGACGGGATACTCTGGAAACACCATATATTTT.

V usage is TRBV11-2 and J usage is TRBJ2-2; 10 positions match TRBD2. V shed 0 bases, J shed 5 bases, and the junction held 15 bases outside the gene matches. The CDR3 runs 20 residues. CDR1 is SGHAT, CDR2 FQNNGV, per germline. The CDR3 spells CASSLDKASGGRVRTGELFF. The CDR3 coding sequence is TGTGCCAGCAGCTTAGATAAGGCTAGCGGGGGACGGGTTAGGACCGGGGAGCTGTTTTTT. Full variable domain (missing parts from reference TRBV11-2 and TRBJ2-2): EAGVAQSPRYKIIEKRQSVAFWCNPISGHATLYWYQQILGQGPKLLIQFQNNGVVDDSQLPKDRFSAERLKGVDSTLKIQPAKLEDSAVYLCASSLDKASGGRVRTGELFFGEGSRLTVL.

The chain links TRBV19 to TRBJ1-4; 9 bases align to TRBD1. The V gene end was trimmed by 5 bases and the J gene end by 6 bases; junction bases not matched to a gene: 7. CDR1 and CDR2 from the germline V gene are LNHDA and SQIVND (reference sequence). The CDR3 is 15 residues long. The CDR3 DNA reads TGTGCCAGTAGTTTCAGGACAGGGGAGGATGAAAAACTGTTTTTT. This sequence encodes CASSFRTGEDEKLFF.

The chain has TRBV2 and TRBJ1-1; D might be TRBD1 (5 bases). Trimming took 5 bases from V and 0 from J, leaving 7 bases between them. From germline, CDR1 is SNHLY and CDR2 FYNNEI. The CDR3 loop spans 13 amino acids. This CDR3 is CASSTGMNTEAFF. The CDR3 bases are TGTGCCAGCAGTACAGGTATGAACACTGAAGCTTTCTTT.

This chain uses TRBV10-3 with TRBJ2-7; 8 nucleotides line up with TRBD2. Germline CDR1 and CDR2: ENHRY and SYGVKD. The trim removed 2 bases at V and 7 bases at J, leaving 13 bases unmatched. The CDR3 length is 16 residues. In DNA, the CDR3 is TGTGCCATCAGTGAGGTACTAGCGGAGAGAGTGTTAGAGCAGTACTTC. This gives the protein CAISEVLAERVLEQYF.

The chain uses TRBV11-2 and TRBJ2-7, with 11 nucleotides matching TRBD1. V shed 0 bases, J shed 2 bases, and the junction held 3 bases outside the gene matches. The germline V gene has CDR1 SGHAT and CDR2 FQNNGV. The CDR3 length is 16 residues. CDR3 DNA: TGTGCCAGCAGCTTAGAACCGGGACAGGGGGCCTACGAGCAGTACTTC. Translation gives CASSLEPGQGAYEQYF.

V and J are TRBV5-4 and TRBJ1-2, with 8 bases identical to TRBD1. The CDR3 runs 17 residues. Germline CDR1 SGHNT, CDR2 YYREEE (reference sequence). With V trimmed by 4 bases and J by 3 bases, 14 bases remained unmatched. The CDR3: CASSPQGTGLLYYGYTF. CDR3 coding DNA: TGTGCCAGCAGCCCGCAGGGGACAGGCCTTCTATACTATGGCTACACCTTC.

The chain recombines TRBV5-4 with TRBJ2-5, with 8 bases aligning to TRBD2. CDR1 is SGHNT, CDR2 YYREEE, per germline (reference sequence). Trimming took 2 bases from V and 5 from J; bases not matched to a gene: 2. CDR3 length: 13 residues. The CDR3 loop is CASSLAGAETQYF. The CDR3 coding sequence is TGTGCCAGCAGCTTAGCGGGAGCTGAGACCCAGTACTTC.

The chain has TRBV7-6 and TRBJ2-7, with D perhaps TRBD2 (6 bases). CDR1 is SGHVS, CDR2 FNYEAQ, per germline. The CDR3 runs 16 residues. V dropped 6 bases and J dropped 0 bases, with 18 bases sitting between them. As DNA, the CDR3 is TGTGCCAGCAGTTCAGATTTGCGGGACGGCTCCTACGAGCAGTACTTC. Translated: CASSSDLRDGSYEQYF.

The rearrangement links TRBV7-6 to TRBJ1-2; no firm D call. Trimming left V 3 bases short and J 2 bases short, with 16 bases between. Per germline, CDR1 SGHVS and CDR2 FNYEAQ. The CDR3 is made up of 16 amino acids. The CDR3 loop is CASSLSRGVGNYGYTF. CDR3 in DNA: TGTGCCAGCAGCTTGTCTCGGGGTGTGGGGAACTATGGCTACACCTTC.

This clone was seen once. This chain uses TRBV11-3 with TRBJ2-6, with 11 bases identical to TRBD1. CDR1 and CDR2 from the germline V gene are SGHNT and YENEEA. The junction had 4 bases not matched to a gene; V was cut back by 5 bases and J by 1 base. CDR3 length equals 17 residues. The chain's CDR3 is CASSSRDRGSGANVLTF. For the CDR3, the DNA is TGTGCCAGCAGCAGCCGGGACAGGGGGTCTGGGGCCAACGTCCTGACTTTC.

This chain joins TRBV7-2 and TRBJ1-5, with D possibly TRBD1 on 5 matching bases. The germline CDR1 and CDR2 sequences are SGHTA and FQGNSA. Trimming took 3 bases from V and 10 from J, leaving 13 bases between them. CDR3 length: 13 amino acids. CDR3 nucleotide sequence: TGTGCCAGCAGCTTGCAATCGGGGGAACCCCAGCATTTT. It codes for CASSLQSGEPQHF.

The genes are TRBV6-5 and TRBJ1-1; D not resolved. The CDR3 spans 13 residues. Trimming cost V 8 bases and J 5 bases, with 15 bases left between them. CDR1 is MNHEY and CDR2 is SVGAGI in the germline V gene. The DNA for the CDR3 is TGTGCCAGCCTCCCCCAGGAGGAGACTGAAGCTTTCTTT. It specifies CASLPQEETEAFF.

This clone was detected once. J is TRBJ1-1 and V is TRBV2; a possible D gene is TRBD1 (6 bases). The CDR3 is 14 residues long. CDR1 is SNHLY and CDR2 is FYNNEI in the germline V gene. Trimming took off 4 bases at V and 1 base at J, with 10 bases between the two ends. The CDR3 spells CASSAGTTNTEAFF. CDR3 bases: TGTGCCAGCAGTGCCGGGACAACGAACACTGAAGCTTTCTTT.